The T cell receptor beta chain described here comes from a study of cytomegalovirus exposure and HLA in healthy donors. In this sample, this clone turned up a few times. Its target is unknown. The PCR employed 60 Vbeta primers together with 13 Jbeta primers. Here immunoSEQ multiplex PCR was the method, and the copy in TCRdb shows in-frame clones only, minus some. In the table there are around 120,000 clones, about 79% of which are singletons. Germline V gives CDR1 SGHDT, CDR2 YYEEEE. V was clipped by 2 bases and J by 6 bases; unmatched bases: 11. The CDR3 length is 16 residues. Study conclusions and caveats: As a later analysis showed, a missense DCLRE1C variant was linked to trimming of TCR beta V- and J-genes. Information on immune exposure was restricted to one variable (CMV serostatus). Sequencing depth across donors, presence/absence analyses assumed, was roughly uniform.

The sequenced sample consisted of PBMCs. The chain carries TRBV5-6 and TRBJ2-7; TRBD2 matches 10 bases. The receptor was isolated from a man younger than 35 in good health and CMV-seronegative. Written as DNA, the CDR3 is TGTGCCAGCAGCTTCTGGAGGTCTAGCGGGAGCGGCGAGCAGTACTTC. This sequence encodes CASSFWRSSGSGEQYF.